The 21 T cell receptor beta chains presented below share a single source sample, sequenced in a study of T cells after yellow fever vaccination. TCRdb independently ran MiXCR on the 5' RACE reads; one entry per CDR3 protein. In the table there are approximately 300,000 distinct CDR3 sequences, about 10% of which are singletons. The specimen comprised CD4+ T cells sorted from PBMCs, sampled 45 days after the yellow fever booster vaccination. These receptors were taken from a young man who received the YFV17D yellow fever vaccine.

This clonotype was counted ten times or more. The rearrangement joins TRBV12-3 or TRBV12-4 to TRBJ1-6; TRBD1 matches at 11 bases. This CDR3 has 16 amino acids. V lost 6 bases and J lost 8; bases outside the gene matches: 9. Here the CDR3 DNA reads TGTGCCAGCAGGTTAAGCGGACAGGGGGCTTATTCACCCCTCCACTTT. Translation gives CASRLSGQGAYSPLHF.

There are a few counts of this clonotype. The gene calls are TRBV2 and TRBJ1-2, with a weak D call TRBD1 (5 bases). Germline V gives CDR1 SNHLY, CDR2 FYNNEI. V was cut by 11 bases and J by 0 bases, with 13 bases left in between. CDR3 size: 13 residues. The CDR3 region is CACRGGSNYGYTF. CDR3 bases: TGTGCCTGTCGGGGGGGGTCTAACTATGGCTACACCTTC.

This clonotype was found a few times. The CDR3 is CASSLPQGAAGELFF. The CDR3 DNA sequence: TGCGCCAGCAGCTTACCTCAGGGGGCTGCCGGGGAGCTGTTTTTT. The V call is TRBV5-1, the J call TRBJ2-2; 8 nucleotides line up with TRBD1. The CDR3 extends over 15 amino acids. Germline V CDR1 and CDR2: SGHRS, YFSETQ. The ends lost 2 bases at V and 6 bases at J; junction bases unmatched: 6.

V usage is TRBV6-5 and J usage is TRBJ1-4; D ambiguous. Germline V gives CDR1 MNHEY, CDR2 SVGAGI. This CDR3 region has 14 residues. V was cut by 2 bases and J by 4 bases, with 8 bases left in between. CDR3 nucleotides: TGTGCCAGCAGTTACACAGCTCTTAATGAAAAACTGTTTTTT. Translating it yields CASSYTALNEKLFF.

This clonotype was picked up a small number of times. The junction departs from the called germline gene at one end, perhaps through a read error. The rearrangement joins TRBV4-3 to TRBJ2-7, with 8 bases aligning to TRBD1. The CDR3 is made up of 13 amino acids. Per the germline V gene, CDR1 is LGHNA and CDR2 is YSLEER. CDR3: CASSQVLRDRTLF. The DNA for the CDR3 is TGCGCCAGCAGCCAGGTCTTACGGGACAGGACCCTTTTC.

This clonotype was recorded a few times. V is TRBV5-1 and J is TRBJ2-5; 8 bases are shared with TRBD2. The CDR3 contains 14 residues. CDR1 and CDR2 (germline): SGHRS, YFSETQ. V lost 1 base to trimming and J lost 5 bases; unmatched junction nucleotides: 4. The CDR3 DNA is TGCGCCAGCAGCTTGCCGGGGGGGAAGGAGACCCAGTACTTC. Translation gives CASSLPGGKETQYF. The full variable domain, rest sourced from reference TRBV5-1 and TRBJ2-5, is KAGVTQTPRYLIKTRGQQVTLSCSPISGHRSVSWYQQTPGQGLQFLFEYFSETQRNKGNFPGRFSGRQFSNSRSEMNVSTLELGDSALYLCASSLPGGKETQYFGPGTRLLVL.

The rearrangement joins TRBV24-1 to TRBJ2-3; TRBD2 is a possible D gene (5 bases). In germline, CDR1 is KGHDR, CDR2 SFDVKD. CDR3 length equals 14 residues. V lost 3 bases to trimming and J lost 3 bases, with 9 bases between them. The CDR3 DNA is TGTGCCACCAGTGATCGGGGTGAAACAGATACGCAGTATTTT. It is translated as CATSDRGETDTQYF.

The chain carries TRBV27 and TRBJ2-2, with D uncertain. The CDR3 loop spans 15 amino acids. Germline CDR1 is MNHEY and CDR2 is SMNVEV (reference sequence). With 2 bases removed from V and 4 bases from J, the gap between germline ends came to 11 bases. This chain's CDR3 is CASSLNRVGTGELFF. The CDR3 nucleotides are TGTGCCAGCAGTTTAAATAGGGTGGGCACCGGGGAGCTGTTTTTT.

This clonotype came up a few times. The rearrangement links TRBV27 to TRBJ1-3; TRBD1 matches 7 bases. V lost 4 bases, J lost 4 bases, and 22 bases stayed unmatched. The CDR3 length is 20 residues. Germline V gives CDR1 MNHEY, CDR2 SMNVEV (reference sequence). CDR3 loop: CASSWVRGIGGLLWGNTIYF. CDR3 nucleotides: TGTGCCAGCAGTTGGGTTCGAGGGATAGGGGGCCTCCTCTGGGGAAACACCATATATTTT.

This clonotype was seen only a few times. The chain combines TRBV20-1 with TRBJ1-6; D is perhaps TRBD1 (6 bases). The CDR3 is 14 amino acids. V was cut by 0 bases and J by 10 bases, with 13 bases left in between. Germline-derived CDR1 and CDR2 are DFQATT and SNEGSKA (reference sequence). Here the CDR3 reads CSARDYRDHSPLHF. In DNA, the CDR3 is TGCAGTGCTAGAGATTACAGGGACCACTCACCCCTCCACTTT.

The chain is built from TRBV3-1 and TRBJ2-3, with D possibly being TRBD2 (6 bases). V was clipped by 6 bases and J by 0 bases, with 19 bases between them. Germline loops: CDR1 LGHDT, CDR2 YNNKEL (reference sequence). This CDR3 region has 17 residues. CDR3 in amino acids: CASSPLPGLLSTDTQYF. The CDR3 coding sequence is TGTGCCAGCAGTCCCCTCCCGGGACTGCTAAGCACAGATACGCAGTATTTT.

The chain carries TRBV7-2 and TRBJ2-7; D ambiguous. Trimming left V 5 bases short and J 4 bases short, with 15 bases between. The germline CDR1 and CDR2 sequences are SGHTA and FQGNSA. This CDR3 has 14 amino acids. This CDR3 is CASSLSVNRYEQYF. Here the CDR3 DNA reads TGTGCCAGCAGCCTGTCTGTTAATCGGTACGAGCAGTACTTC.

V usage is TRBV12-3 or TRBV12-4 and J usage is TRBJ1-5, with D possibly TRBD1 on 5 matching bases. This CDR3 is 13 amino acids long. V lost 7 bases to trimming and J lost 7 bases, with 14 bases between them. CDR3 sequence reads: CASTQRGFQPQHF. For the CDR3, the DNA is TGTGCCAGCACCCAAAGGGGATTCCAGCCCCAGCATTTT.

This clonotype has a handful of counts. CDR3 bases: TGTGCCAGCAGGATTGCTGCAACTAATGAAAAACTGTTTTTT. Encoded protein: CASRIAATNEKLFF. The genes are TRBV7-2 and TRBJ1-4, with D hard to call. V was cut by 6 bases and J by 0 bases, with 8 bases left in between. Germline V gene sequence: CDR1 SGHTA, CDR2 FQGNSA. This CDR3 comprises 14 residues.

This clonotype was seen a few times. This rearrangement joins TRBV18 to TRBJ1-1, with a possible D match to TRBD1 (5 bases). Between the trimmed V and J ends, which lost 5 bases and 5 bases, there was a span of 18 bases. Per germline, CDR1 KGHSH and CDR2 LQKENI. The CDR3 is made up of 15 amino acids. The CDR3 coding sequence is TGTGCCAGCTCAGACCAGGGAACCACGTGGACTGAAGCTTTCTTT. Protein sequence: CASSDQGTTWTEAFF.

The chain joins TRBV6-2 or TRBV6-3 to TRBJ1-5; 7 bases map to TRBD1. The CDR3 length is 16 residues. J was trimmed by 0 bases and V by 8 bases; bases with no gene match: 10. CDR1 is MNHEY and CDR2 is SVGEGT in the germline V gene. The CDR3: CASRADRAYSNQPQHF. CDR3 nucleotide sequence: TGTGCCAGCCGGGCCGACAGGGCTTATAGCAATCAGCCCCAGCATTTT.

This chain joins TRBV5-1 and TRBJ2-3; 8 nucleotides agree with TRBD2. This CDR3 is 15 amino acids long. V shed 2 bases, J shed 5 bases, and the junction held 7 bases outside the gene matches. Germline lookup yields CDR1 SGHRS and CDR2 YFSETQ. DNA of the CDR3: TGCGCCAGCAGCTTCGGTAGCGGGGTCAGAGATACGCAGTATTTT. This sequence encodes CASSFGSGVRDTQYF.

The chain links TRBV5-1 to TRBJ1-2; D unresolved. V lost 0 bases, J lost 4 bases, and 10 bases lay in between. The CDR3 runs 14 residues. The germline V gene has CDR1 SGHRS and CDR2 YFSETQ. CDR3 DNA sequence: TGCGCCAGCAGCTTGGAATCGAATCCCTATGGCTACACCTTC. Translated: CASSLESNPYGYTF.

This clonotype was recorded a few times. This chain joins TRBV11-2 and TRBJ2-7; a possible D gene is TRBD1 (6 bases). Germline V lookup: CDR1 SGHAT, CDR2 FQNNGV. Between the trimmed V and J ends, which lost 5 bases and 1 base, there was a span of 9 bases. The CDR3 covers 13 residues. The CDR3 is CASSRRGSYEQYF. For the CDR3, the DNA is TGTGCCAGCAGCCGCAGGGGATCCTACGAGCAGTACTTC.

This clonotype was counted between two and nine times. The chain recombines TRBV11-2 with TRBJ1-2; D perhaps matches TRBD1 (5 bases). Germline V gives CDR1 SGHAT, CDR2 FQNNGV. Trimming pared 6 bases from V and 2 bases from J, leaving 13 bases between. This CDR3 contains 14 residues. The CDR3 sequence: CASSSPRGNYGYTF. The CDR3 bases are TGTGCCAGCAGTTCGCCCCGGGGCAACTATGGCTACACCTTC.

This chain connects TRBV6-5 to TRBJ1-6; D is unclear. The CDR3 contains 13 residues. Germline V lookup: CDR1 MNHEY, CDR2 SVGAGI. Trimming took 0 bases from V and 14 from J, leaving 11 bases between them. CDR3 in DNA: TGTGCCAGCAGTTACTCGGTTTATGCGGCCCTCCACTTT. Amino acids: CASSYSVYAALHF.